These T cell receptor beta chains were read from a single sample in a study of shared T cell receptors in the human thymus. TCRdb's table, derived via immunoSEQ multiplex PCR, lists solely in-frame clones and lacks some. The repertoire holds about 660,000 clones, with approximately 88% as singletons. The same data also contributed to another study, on human thymus T cells.

Sequences were obtained from thymocytes. The source of these receptors is a boy in the first two years of life with a congenital heart defect. CDR3s include the opening cysteine and the closing phenylalanine or tryptophan. D genes are given only for firm matches. The size entry is marked missing in some rows and otherwise reads once, few, many or a size class.

TRBV6-1	TRBJ2-3	.	.	TGTGCCAGCAGTGGGCCGGGTACAGGGCTTAGCACAGATACGCAGTATTTT	CASSGPGTGLSTDTQYF
TRBV6-1	TRBJ2-7	.	TRBD2	TGTGCCAGCAGTAGCGGGAGAACGGAATACGAGCAGTACTTC	CASSSGRTEYEQYF
TRBV5-6	TRBJ2-1	.	TRBD1	TGTGCCAGCAGCTTGGACAGGGGCTCCCTAAGTGAGCAGTTCTTC	CASSLDRGSLSEQFF
TRBV6-1	TRBJ2-7	.	TRBD2	TGTGCCAGCAGTGAGGGGGGGTACGAGCAGTACTTC	CASSEGGYEQYF
TRBV10-3	TRBJ2-7	.	TRBD1	TGTGCCATCAGTGAGAGGGACAGCGAGCAGTACTTC	CAISERDSEQYF
TRBV30	TRBJ1-2	.	.	TGTGCCTGGAGCGCTCCAGGGTTTAATGCTGGCTACACCTTC	CAWSAPGFNAGYTF
TRBV28	TRBJ2-7	.	TRBD2	TGTGCCAGCAGTTCTCCTGGGGGAGGGGTGATCTACGAGCAGTACTTC	CASSSPGGGVIYEQYF
TRBV27	TRBJ2-5	.	TRBD1	TGTGCCAGCAGAAACAGGGGTCCCCAAGAGACCCAGTACTTC	CASRNRGPQETQYF
TRBV19	TRBJ2-2	.	TRBD2	TGTGCCAGTAGCCGCCCGGCTAGCGGGGTGAACACCGGGGAGCTGTTTTTT	CASSRPASGVNTGELFF
TRBV6-1	TRBJ2-3	.	.	TGTGCCAGCAGTGAAGAGCCACGGAGCACAGATACGCAGTATTTT	CASSEEPRSTDTQYF
TRBV4-3	TRBJ1-5	.	TRBD1	TGCGCCAGCAGCCACAGATACTTGGGACAGACCCGCAATCAGCCCCAGCATTTT	CASSHRYLGQTRNQPQHF
TRBV28	TRBJ2-7	.	.	TGTGCCAGCAGTTTTAGCCTTAGCTCCTACGAGCAGTACTTC	CASSFSLSSYEQYF
TRBV5-1	TRBJ2-2	.	TRBD2	TGCGCCAGCAGCTGGGGTCCTAGCGGAAAAAACACCGGGGAGCTGTTTTTT	CASSWGPSGKNTGELFF
TRBV6-5	TRBJ2-7	.	.	TGTGCCAGCAGTTCCCCAGGGTACGAGCAGTACTTC	CASSSPGYEQYF
TRBV6-5	TRBJ2-1	.	.	TGTGCCAGCAGTTATGGACTGGTAGGCGGTCTGTTCTTC	CASSYGLVGGLFF
TRBV27	TRBJ2-3	.	TRBD2	TGTGCCAGCAGTTTATTTCGGGAAGCGGGAGGGCGCACAGATACGCAGTATTTT	CASSLFREAGGRTDTQYF
TRBV18	TRBJ2-7	.	TRBD2	TGTGCCAGCTCACCCCGGGAGGGGAGAGAGCAGTACTTC	CASSPREGREQYF
TRBV14	TRBJ2-7	once	TRBD2	TGTGCCAGCAGCCAAGCCCCCGCCGGGACTAGCGGTAGTTACGAGCAGTACTTC	CASSQAPAGTSGSYEQYF
TRBV5-6	TRBJ2-5	.	TRBD1	TGTGCCAGCAGCACCCCGACAGGGCGGCCGGAGACCCAGTACTTC	CASSTPTGRPETQYF
TRBV10-3	TRBJ2-5	.	.	TGTGCCATCAGTGACGGTACGAGACAAGAGACCCAGTACTTC	CAISDGTRQETQYF
TRBV27	TRBJ2-6	.	TRBD2	TGTGCCAGCAGTTTAACCTCTAGCGGGAGGGCCAGTGGGGCCAACGTCCTGACTTTC	CASSLTSSGRASGANVLTF
TRBV7-2	TRBJ1-2	.	TRBD1	TGTGCCAGCAGCTTCCGGGACAGGCGAGGCTCTAACTATGGCTACACCTTC	CASSFRDRRGSNYGYTF
TRBV7-9	TRBJ2-1	.	.	TGTGCCAGCAGCCCTCGGAGTCGCGAGCAGTTCTTC	CASSPRSREQFF
TRBV5-1	TRBJ2-3	.	.	TGCGCCAGCACCCAGAGGGGGTGGTCAGATACGCAGTATTTT	CASTQRGWSDTQYF
TRBV27	TRBJ1-3	.	.	TGTGCCAGCAGTTCGCAGCCCCCGGGACACCACTCTGGAAACACCATATATTTT	CASSSQPPGHHSGNTIYF
TRBV4-1	TRBJ1-4	.	.	TGCGCCAGCAGCCAAGATCGGGAAAAACTGTTTTTT	CASSQDREKLFF
TRBV11-3	TRBJ2-7	.	.	TGTGCCAGCACCCCGGGGGAAAGCTCCTACGAGCAGTACTTC	CASTPGESSYEQYF
TRBV28	TRBJ2-6	.	TRBD2	TGTGCCAGCAGTACCGCAGCGGGGGCTGGGGCCAACGTCCTGACTTTC	CASSTAAGAGANVLTF
TRBV27	TRBJ2-7	.	TRBD2	TGTGCCAGCACCCCTCGACGCACTAGCGGTTCCTACGAGCAGTACTTC	CASTPRRTSGSYEQYF
TRBV5-4	TRBJ1-2	few	TRBD1	TGTGCCAGCAGTACGCAGGGGGGATCTGGCTACACCTTC	CASSTQGGSGYTF
TRBV28	TRBJ2-3	.	TRBD2	TGTGCCAGCAGTTTACTTCATGCTAGCGGGAGGGCCACAGATACGCAGTATTTT	CASSLLHASGRATDTQYF
TRBV6-1	TRBJ1-5	.	.	TGTGCCAGCAGTGAAGGTCTTGTGGCGACTGGCAATCAGCCCCAGCATTTT	CASSEGLVATGNQPQHF
TRBV6-1	TRBJ2-1	.	TRBD2	TGTGCCAGCAGTGAAATTGGCTCTCGCGGGAGATGCAATGAGCAGTTCTTC	CASSEIGSRGRCNEQFF
TRBV9	TRBJ2-7	.	.	TGTGCCAGCAGCGTGGGCCCCGGGACACAAGAAAACCCCTACGAGCAGTACTTC	CASSVGPGTQENPYEQYF
TRBV27	TRBJ2-7	.	.	TGTGCCAGCAGTCCCACCCCTAGCGCCGTGGCTCGCGAGCAGTACTTC	CASSPTPSAVAREQYF
TRBV11-2	TRBJ1-4	.	TRBD1	TGTGCCAGCAGCGGAGGACAGGGGGGCGTAATGGTGTTTTTT	CASSGGQGGVMVFF
TRBV2	TRBJ1-1	.	.	TGTGCCAGCAGTGAAGCGCGGCAAGGCCGAGCTATTATGAACACTGAAGCTTTCTTT	CASSEARQGRAIMNTEAFF
TRBV30	TRBJ2-1	.	.	TGTGCCTGGAGTAATCGGAGCTCCTACAATGAGCAGTTCTTC	CAWSNRSSYNEQFF
TRBV6-1	TRBJ2-3	.	.	TGTGCCAGCACTCACTATAGTAGCACAGATACGCAGTATTTT	CASTHYSSTDTQYF
TRBV27	TRBJ1-1	.	.	TGTGCCAGCAGTTTATCGGGCAGGGACACTGAAGCTTTCTTT	CASSLSGRDTEAFF
TRBV28	TRBJ2-4	.	.	TGTGCCAGCAGTCCTCCCGAAACAGGGAGAGCCAAAAACATTCAGTACTTC	CASSPPETGRAKNIQYF
TRBV4-3	TRBJ2-1	.	.	TGCGCCAGCAGCCGAGAAATGAGGGCCAGCTCCTACAATGAGCAGTTCTTC	CASSREMRASSYNEQFF
TRBV27	TRBJ2-3	.	TRBD1	TGTGTGCTCAGGGACAGTCTCACAGATACGCAGTATTTT	CVLRDSLTDTQYF
TRBV6-1	TRBJ2-1	.	.	TGTGCCAGCAGGGACTTAAATACCTACAATGAGCAGTTCTTC	CASRDLNTYNEQFF
TRBV19	TRBJ2-7	.	.	TGTGCCAGTAGTCGTAGACAGGCCTACGAGCAGTACTTC	CASSRRQAYEQYF
TRBV28	TRBJ1-2	.	.	TGTGCCAGCAGCCTCTCAGTCGGGGACGGGAGAGCTAACTATGGCTACACCTTC	CASSLSVGDGRANYGYTF
TRBV27	TRBJ1-2	.	.	TGTGCCAGCAGTACGACAGGCCCCTATGGCTACACCTTC	CASSTTGPYGYTF
TRBV19	TRBJ1-1	.	.	TGTGCCAGTAGTGTCATCGGGGAGAACACTGAAGCTTTCTTT	CASSVIGENTEAFF
TRBV10-3	TRBJ1-2	.	TRBD1	TGTGCCATCAGTTCCGGGACAGGGGGCGCAGGGAACTATGGCTACACCTTC	CAISSGTGGAGNYGYTF
TRBV29-1	TRBJ1-2	.	TRBD1	TGCAGCGTTGAGGCCAGTCCCAGGGACAGCGATAACTATGGCTACACCTTC	CSVEASPRDSDNYGYTF
TRBV25-1	TRBJ1-1	.	.	TGTGCCACACGGTCGACAGGCTTCACTGAAGCTTTCTTT	CATRSTGFTEAFF
TRBV4-1	TRBJ2-7	.	.	TGCGCCAGCAGCCCGGGAACACCGCCTATTGCCCATCCCTACGAGCAGTACTTC	CASSPGTPPIAHPYEQYF
TRBV9	TRBJ2-1	.	.	TGTGCCAGCAGCGTAGGCGAAGCTAGTCGAATCCATGAGCAGTTCTTC	CASSVGEASRIHEQFF
TRBV11-2	TRBJ2-3	.	TRBD2	TGTGCCAGCAGCCCCATGCCCCTAGCGGGAGGTTCAGATACGCAGTATTTT	CASSPMPLAGGSDTQYF
TRBV13	TRBJ2-2	.	.	TGTGCCAGCAGCTTAGCCAGGATTAACACCGGGGAGCTGTTTTTT	CASSLARINTGELFF
TRBV5-6	TRBJ2-1	once	TRBD2	TGTGCCAGCAGCTTGGGCGTTCAGGCAGCGGGAGCGGCTGAGCAGTTCTTC	CASSLGVQAAGAAEQFF
TRBV5-4	TRBJ2-2	.	.	TGTGCCAGCAGCCTTGGGGGACTGGTGAACACCGGGGAGCTGTTTTTT	CASSLGGLVNTGELFF